This TCR beta chain was recovered during a study of response to subunit inactivated influenza vaccine (dated by TCRdb to 2017 to 2018). Looking at the study overall: To follow how T cells responded to a trivalent subunit inactivated influenza vaccine, the researchers relied on deep quantitative profiling of the T cell receptor repertoire.

Library construction relied on RT-PCR. The instrument was an Illumina HiSeq 2500. TCRdb ran its own pipeline on the public reads, namely fastp trimming at Q25 and MiXCR clone calling, and kept in-frame beta chains. Merged by CDR3 protein, the rows form single entries marked with the most common genes and DNA. Counted in this sample were hundreds of thousands of distinct CDR3 sequences; less than 15% of them appeared once. In total, the top ten clones hold 6% to 9.5% of the sample. Per the germline V gene (reference sequence), LGHDT is the CDR1 and YNNKEL is the CDR2. The CDR3 goes from the cysteine to the phenylalanine over 15 residues. Only the CDR3 region is kept as DNA, spanning 45 bases read in frame from base 1. V sheds 0 bases and J sheds 3 bases, leaving 12 bases between their ends. This clonotype was observed a few times. Its antigen has not been determined. The input lacks base qualities; no much larger clone sits a single base away.

Results the study describes overall, beyond this receptor: The authors proposed that each seasonal influenza vaccination may bring in only a limited number of new T cells.

The sequences come from PBMCs from blood, collected 14 days before vaccination. Rearrangement joined TRBV3-1 to TRBJ2-7, with no reliable assignment of the D segment. The TCR was taken from a man in his fifties or sixties who received an inactivated influenza vaccine. Donor details come from another sample of the same person, matched by shared clones. The sequence in DNA is TGTGCCAGCAGCCAAGATTATGGCAGGTTCTACGAGCAGTACTTC. The translation is CASSQDYGRFYEQYF.